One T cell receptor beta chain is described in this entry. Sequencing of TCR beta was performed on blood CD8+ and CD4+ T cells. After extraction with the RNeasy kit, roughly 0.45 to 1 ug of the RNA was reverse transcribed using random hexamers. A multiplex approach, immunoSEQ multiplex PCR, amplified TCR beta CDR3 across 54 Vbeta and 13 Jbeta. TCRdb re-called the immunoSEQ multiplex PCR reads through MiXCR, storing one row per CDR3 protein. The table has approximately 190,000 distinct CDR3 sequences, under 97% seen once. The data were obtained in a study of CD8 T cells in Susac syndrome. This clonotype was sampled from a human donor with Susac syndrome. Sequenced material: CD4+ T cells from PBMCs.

CDR3: CASSPDQPTGELFF. In DNA, the CDR3 is TGTGCCAGCTCACCAGACCAACCCACGGGGGAGCTGTTTTTT. The rearrangement uses TRBV18 and TRBJ2-2; D gene unclear. The length of the CDR3 is 14 residues. Trimming took off 2 bases at V and 8 bases at J, with 12 bases between the two ends. Germline V gene data show CDR1 as KGHSH and CDR2 as LQKENI.